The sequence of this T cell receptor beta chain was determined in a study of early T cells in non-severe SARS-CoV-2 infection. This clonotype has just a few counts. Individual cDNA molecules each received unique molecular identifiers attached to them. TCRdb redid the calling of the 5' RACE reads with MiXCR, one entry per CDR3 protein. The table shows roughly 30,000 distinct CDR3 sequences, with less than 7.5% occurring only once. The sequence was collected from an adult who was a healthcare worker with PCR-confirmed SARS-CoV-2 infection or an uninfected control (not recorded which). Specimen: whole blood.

Written as DNA, the CDR3 is TGTGCCAGCACCAAAGGACAGTCGAACACTGAAGCTTTCTTT. Amino acid sequence: CASTKGQSNTEAFF. The chain uses TRBV7-2 and TRBJ1-1, with a tentative D call TRBD1 (6 bases). V was cut by 7 bases and J by 1 base, with 13 bases left in between. This CDR3 has 14 residues. Germline V CDR1 and CDR2: SGHTA, FQGNSA. The full variable domain, in which reference TRBV7-2 and TRBJ1-1 provide the parts outside the CDR3, is GAGVSQSPSNKVTEKGKDVELRCDPISGHTALYWYRQSLGQGLEFLIYFQGNSAPDKSGLPSDRFSAERTGGSVSTLTIQRTQQEDSAVYLCASTKGQSNTEAFFGQGTRLTVV.